This entry lists 21 T cell receptor beta chains sequenced from one sample in a study of tissue T cells after allogeneic stem cell transplantation. Some clones are missing from TCRdb's copy, which holds only in-frame ones; the method was immunoSEQ multiplex PCR. The sample includes about 26,000 clones, more than 80% seen only once; the top ten take roughly 2%. The sequenced sample was blood, obtained before transplantation. The receptors here all came from an older male donor who later had graft-versus-host disease after an allogeneic stem cell transplant.

V and J are TRBV10-3 and TRBJ1-4; perhaps TRBD1 as D (5 bases). This CDR3 spans 12 amino acids. Germline V gene lookup returns CDR1 ENHRY and CDR2 SYGVKD. V lost 8 bases and J lost 8, with 12 bases in between. As DNA, the CDR3 is TGTGCCATCGGGGGGGATAAAGAAAAACTGTTTTTT. Amino acids: CAIGGDKEKLFF.

This chain uses TRBV5-1 with TRBJ1-1, with D hard to call. The CDR3 is made up of 14 amino acids. Trimming took 0 bases from V and 7 from J, leaving 13 bases between them. Germline V gene lookup returns CDR1 SGHRS and CDR2 YFSETQ. The CDR3 region has the DNA TGCGCCAGCAGCTTGGCCTCGGAGGCAGGTGAAGCTTTCTTT. Its translation is CASSLASEAGEAFF.

This sequence joins TRBV6-5 and TRBJ1-2; D is possibly TRBD1 (5 bases). The germline V gene has CDR1 MNHEY and CDR2 SVGAGI. CDR3 length: 12 amino acids. V lost 2 bases and J lost 5, with 6 bases in between. The DNA for the CDR3 is TGTGCCAGCAGTTACAAGGGGTATGGCTACACCTTC. Translating gives CASSYKGYGYTF.

The chain carries TRBV7-8 and TRBJ2-3; D is ambiguous. Germline V lookup: CDR1 SGHVS, CDR2 FQNEAQ. V was cut by 2 bases and J by 4 bases, with 10 bases left in between. This CDR3 contains 14 residues. CDR3 sequence: CASSLPRWADTQYF. The DNA of the CDR3 is TGTGCCAGCAGCTTACCCCGGTGGGCAGATACGCAGTATTTT. Filled out from reference TRBV7-8 and TRBJ2-3, the complete variable domain reads GAGVSQSPRYKVAKRGQDVALRCDPISGHVSLFWYQQALGQGPEFLTYFQNEAQLDKSGLPSDRFFAERPEGSVSTLKIQRTQQEDSAVYLCASSLPRWADTQYFGPGTRLTVL.

J is TRBJ1-1 and V is TRBV10-2, with D uncertain. V lost 6 bases and J lost 4, with 18 bases in between. The CDR3 runs to 15 residues. Germline values: CDR1 WSHSY, CDR2 SAAADI. CDR3: CASSEPGSLGTEAFF. For the CDR3, the DNA is TGCGCCAGCAGCGAACCCGGATCATTGGGCACTGAAGCTTTCTTT.

CDR3 region: CASSITHSGRSNQPQHF. The CDR3 nucleotides read TGTGCCAGTAGTATCACTCACTCCGGCCGTAGCAATCAGCCCCAGCATTTT. The chain uses TRBV19 and TRBJ1-5; D is ambiguous. Germline CDR1 reads LNHDA; CDR2 reads SQIVND (reference sequence). The CDR3 sequence is 17 residues long. V lost 3 bases and J lost 0, with 15 bases in between.

The chain uses TRBV7-9 and TRBJ2-7, with 13 positions matching TRBD2. The CDR3 covers 15 residues. The germline gives CDR1 SEHNR, CDR2 FQNEAQ (reference sequence). V shed 5 bases and J 3 bases; nucleotides not matched to a gene: 4. The CDR3 protein is CASSPRTSGSYEQYF. The CDR3 nucleotides read TGTGCCAGCAGCCCTCGGACTAGCGGGAGCTACGAGCAGTACTTC.

The chain is built from TRBV27 and TRBJ2-3; 7 bases map to TRBD1. Germline V gene lookup returns CDR1 MNHEY and CDR2 SMNVEV (reference sequence). The J segment lost 0 bases and the V segment lost 5 bases, leaving 11 bases of the junction unmatched. This CDR3 contains 17 residues. The DNA for the CDR3 is TGTGCCAGCAGTCCCGACAGGGTTTGGGGTAGCACAGATACGCAGTATTTT. It encodes CASSPDRVWGSTDTQYF.

CDR3 residues: CASSQEPRNGYEQFF. The CDR3 DNA reads as TGCGCCAGCAGCCAAGAGCCCAGGAATGGGTATGAGCAGTTCTTC. This sequence joins TRBV4-3 and TRBJ2-1; D not resolved. Germline CDR1 and CDR2: LGHNA and YSLEER. The length of the CDR3 is 15 residues. V lost 0 bases, J lost 8 bases, and 14 bases lay in between.

The CDR3 DNA follows: TGTGCCAGCAGCGTCGACAACTATGGCTACACCTTC. Encoded protein: CASSVDNYGYTF. The genes are TRBV7-9 and TRBJ1-2; D ambiguous. The CDR3 spans 12 residues. Between the trimmed V and J ends, which lost 5 bases and 2 bases, there was a span of 6 bases. CDR1 is SEHNR, CDR2 FQNEAQ, per germline (reference sequence). Filled out from reference TRBV7-9 and TRBJ1-2, the complete variable domain reads DTGVSQNPRHKITKRGQNVTFRCDPISEHNRLYWYRQTLGQGPEFLTYFQNEAQLEKSRLLSDRFSAERPKGSFSTLEIQRTEQGDSAMYLCASSVDNYGYTFGSGTRLTVV.

The J gene is TRBJ2-7, the V gene TRBV4-2, with 10 bases identical to TRBD2. This CDR3 region has 16 residues. Trimming cost V 4 bases and J 3 bases; bases outside gene matches: 9. Germline CDR1 reads LGHNA; CDR2 reads YNFKEQ. The CDR3 DNA reads as TGTGCCAGCAGCCTAAAAAGCGGGGGGGCCTTCTACGAGCAGTACTTC. Its protein product is CASSLKSGGAFYEQYF.

This chain uses TRBV28 with TRBJ1-4; 7 bases line up with TRBD1. Germline-derived CDR1 and CDR2 are MDHEN and SYDVKM. The CDR3 sequence is 18 residues long. J lost 0 bases, V lost 4 bases, and 11 bases had no gene match. The CDR3 region is CASSSSGQIFATNEKLFF. Written as DNA, the CDR3 is TGTGCCAGCAGTTCATCGGGACAGATATTTGCAACTAATGAAAAACTGTTTTTT.

This clone was counted a single time. The CDR3 DNA sequence: TGTGCCAGCACCCCCGGGACTAGCGCCCGCTCCTACAATGAGCAGTTCTTC. Protein: CASTPGTSARSYNEQFF. V is TRBV27 and J is TRBJ2-1; 10 nucleotides line up with TRBD2. Trimming removed 7 bases from V and 0 bases from J; junction bases left unmatched: 9. This CDR3 contains 17 residues. The germline V gene has CDR1 MNHEY and CDR2 SMNVEV (reference sequence).

The chain employs TRBV7-2 and TRBJ2-2, with D unclear. The CDR3 consists of 13 residues. V lost 5 bases and J 5 bases, leaving 9 bases between the germline ends. Germline lookup yields CDR1 SGHTA and CDR2 FQGNSA. The DNA for the CDR3 is TGTGCCAGCAGCCTACTCCGGACCGGGGAGCTGTTTTTT. The encoded protein is CASSLLRTGELFF.

This chain connects TRBV5-1 to TRBJ1-6, with D perhaps matching TRBD1 (5 bases). V shed 0 bases and J shed 8 bases, with 12 bases lying between them. The germline V gene has CDR1 SGHRS and CDR2 YFSETQ. This CDR3 has 15 residues. CDR3 amino acids: CASSLDWGEHSPLHF. The CDR3 coding sequence is TGCGCCAGCAGCTTGGATTGGGGCGAGCATTCACCCCTCCACTTT. Together with reference TRBV5-1 and TRBJ1-6, the CDR3 gives the full variable domain: KAGVTQTPRYLIKTRGQQVTLSCSPISGHRSVSWYQQTPGQGLQFLFEYFSETQRNKGNFPGRFSGRQFSNSRSEMNVSTLELGDSALYLCASSLDWGEHSPLHFGNGTRLTVT.

This chain connects TRBV4-1 to TRBJ2-7, with D perhaps matching TRBD2 (6 bases). CDR3 length: 16 amino acids. The ends were cut back, 1 base at V and 2 bases at J, with 15 bases in the middle. The germline V gene has CDR1 MGHRA and CDR2 YSYEKL. The CDR3 sequence: CASSQGGAVRTYEQYF. The DNA of the CDR3 is TGCGCCAGCAGCCAAGGCGGGGCAGTCCGGACCTACGAGCAGTACTTC.

V gene TRBV10-3 combines with J gene TRBJ2-5; 13 bases are shared with TRBD2. The CDR3 loop spans 13 amino acids. Germline V gene sequence: CDR1 ENHRY, CDR2 SYGVKD. V was pared by 10 bases and J by 5 bases, with 4 bases of the junction left unmatched. The CDR3 DNA is TGTGCCACCGAACTAGCGGGGGGGGAGACCCAGTACTTC. Residues: CATELAGGETQYF.

The V gene is TRBV5-6, the J gene TRBJ1-2, with D uncertain. The CDR3 spans 13 residues. Trimming removed 2 bases at V and 1 base at J, with 6 bases between. The germline gives CDR1 SGHDT, CDR2 YYEEEE. CDR3 region: CASSLRVNYGYTF. CDR3 bases: TGTGCCAGCAGCTTACGCGTTAACTATGGCTACACCTTC.

The V and J genes are TRBV27 and TRBJ1-5; D not resolved. This CDR3 is 13 amino acids long. CDR1 and CDR2 (germline): MNHEY, SMNVEV (reference sequence). The V end was cut by 6 bases, the J end by 3 bases, with 9 bases between. The CDR3 DNA reads TGTGCCAGCAGGGGGTCAGTCAATCAGCCCCAGCATTTT. It codes for CASRGSVNQPQHF.

The genes are TRBV3-1 (or the pseudogene TRBV3-2) and TRBJ2-2; D is undetermined. There are 11 residues in the CDR3. Germline CDR1 and CDR2: LGHDT and YNNKEL (reference sequence). Deletions cut 4 bases from V and 10 bases from J, with 7 bases between. DNA for the CDR3: TGTGCCAGCAGCCTAGTTGCGGAGCTGTTTTTT. The encoded protein is CASSLVAELFF.

This chain joins TRBV30 and TRBJ2-1, with 7 bases lining up with TRBD1. Germline V gene lookup returns CDR1 GTSNPN and CDR2 SVGIG (reference sequence). With V trimmed by 0 bases and J by 13 bases, 9 bases remained unmatched. This CDR3 is built from 13 residues. CDR3 DNA: TGTGCCTGGAGTGTAGGGGACAGACTCAACCAGTTCTTC. This gives the protein CAWSVGDRLNQFF.